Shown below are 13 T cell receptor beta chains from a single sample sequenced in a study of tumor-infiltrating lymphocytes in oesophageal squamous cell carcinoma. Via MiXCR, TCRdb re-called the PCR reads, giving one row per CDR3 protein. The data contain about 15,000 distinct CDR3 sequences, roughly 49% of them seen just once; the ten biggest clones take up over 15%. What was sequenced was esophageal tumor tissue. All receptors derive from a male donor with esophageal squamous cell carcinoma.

The CDR3 nucleotides are TGTGCCAGCAGCGTAGAGGTGGGGACTAGCGGGACCATCAATGAGCAGTTCTTC. This sequence encodes CASSVEVGTSGTINEQFF. The chain has TRBV9 and TRBJ2-1; TRBD2 matches at 13 bases. CDR1 SGDLS and CDR2 YYNGEE come from the germline V gene. CDR3 size: 18 residues. V was clipped by 0 bases and J by 6 bases; unmatched bases: 9.

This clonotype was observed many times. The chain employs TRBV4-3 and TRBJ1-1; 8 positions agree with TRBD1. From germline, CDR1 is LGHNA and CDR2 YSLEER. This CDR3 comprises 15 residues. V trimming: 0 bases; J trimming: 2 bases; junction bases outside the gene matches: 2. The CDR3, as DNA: TGCGCCAGCAGCCAAGACAGGGGGCGAAACACTGAAGCTTTCTTT. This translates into CASSQDRGRNTEAFF.

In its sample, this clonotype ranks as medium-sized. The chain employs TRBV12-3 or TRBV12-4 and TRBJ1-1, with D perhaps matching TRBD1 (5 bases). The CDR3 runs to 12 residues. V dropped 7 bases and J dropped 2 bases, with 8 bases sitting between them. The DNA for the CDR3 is TGTGCCAGCAAGCAGGGTAACACTGAAGCTTTCTTT. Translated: CASKQGNTEAFF.

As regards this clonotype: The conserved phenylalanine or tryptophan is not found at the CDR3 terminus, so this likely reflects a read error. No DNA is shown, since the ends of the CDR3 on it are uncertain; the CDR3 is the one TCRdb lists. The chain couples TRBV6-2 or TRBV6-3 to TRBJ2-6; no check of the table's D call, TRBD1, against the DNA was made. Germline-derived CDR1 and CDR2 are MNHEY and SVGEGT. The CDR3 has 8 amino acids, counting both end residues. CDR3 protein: CASSEGRG.

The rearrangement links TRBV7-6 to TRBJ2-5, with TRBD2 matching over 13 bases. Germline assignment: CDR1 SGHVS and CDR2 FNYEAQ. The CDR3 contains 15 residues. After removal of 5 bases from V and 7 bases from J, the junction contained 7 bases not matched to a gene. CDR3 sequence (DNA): TGTGCCAGCAGCAAGACTAGCGGGGGGCCCTGGACCCAGTACTTC. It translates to CASSKTSGGPWTQYF. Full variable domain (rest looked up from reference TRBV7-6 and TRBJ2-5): GAGVSQSPRYKVTKRGQDVALRCDPISGHVSLYWYRQALGQGPEFLTYFNYEAQQDKSGLPNDRFSAERPEGSISTLTIQRTEQRDSAMYRCASSKTSGGPWTQYFGPGTRLLVL.

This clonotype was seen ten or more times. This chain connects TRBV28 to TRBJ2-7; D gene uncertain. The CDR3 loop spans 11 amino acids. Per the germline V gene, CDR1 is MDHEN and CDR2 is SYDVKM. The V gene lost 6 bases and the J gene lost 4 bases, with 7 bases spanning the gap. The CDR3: CASSERYEQYF. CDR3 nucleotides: TGTGCCAGCAGCGAACGGTACGAGCAGTACTTC.

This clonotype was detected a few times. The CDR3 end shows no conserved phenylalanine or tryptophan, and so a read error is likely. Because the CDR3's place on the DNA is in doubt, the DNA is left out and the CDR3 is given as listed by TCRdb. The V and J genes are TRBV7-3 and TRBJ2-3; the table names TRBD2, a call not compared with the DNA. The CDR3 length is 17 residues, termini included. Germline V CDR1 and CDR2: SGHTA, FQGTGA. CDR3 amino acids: CASSPQLTSGGEQFFGP.

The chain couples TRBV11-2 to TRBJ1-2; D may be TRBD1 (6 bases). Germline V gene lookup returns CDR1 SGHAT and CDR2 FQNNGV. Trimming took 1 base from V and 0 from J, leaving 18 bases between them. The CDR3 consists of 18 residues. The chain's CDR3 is CASSLGLGTRTANYGYTF. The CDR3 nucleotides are TGTGCCAGCAGCTTAGGCCTAGGGACTCGGACAGCTAACTATGGCTACACCTTC.

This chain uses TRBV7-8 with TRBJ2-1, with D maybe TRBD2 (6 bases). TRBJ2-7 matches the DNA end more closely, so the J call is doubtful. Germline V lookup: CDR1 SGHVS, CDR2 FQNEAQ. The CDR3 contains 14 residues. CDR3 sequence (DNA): TGTGCCAGCAGCTTGGGGGGTATGTGGTACGAGCAGTACTTC. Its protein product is CASSLGGMWYEQYF.

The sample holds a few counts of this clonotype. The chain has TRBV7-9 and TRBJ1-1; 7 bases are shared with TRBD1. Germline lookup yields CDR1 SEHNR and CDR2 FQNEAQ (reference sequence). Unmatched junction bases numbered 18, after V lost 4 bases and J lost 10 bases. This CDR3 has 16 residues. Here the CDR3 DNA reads TGTGCCAGCAGCTCCGGGACAGCACAGATCGTTGAAGGAGCTTTCTTT. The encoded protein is CASSSGTAQIVEGAFF.

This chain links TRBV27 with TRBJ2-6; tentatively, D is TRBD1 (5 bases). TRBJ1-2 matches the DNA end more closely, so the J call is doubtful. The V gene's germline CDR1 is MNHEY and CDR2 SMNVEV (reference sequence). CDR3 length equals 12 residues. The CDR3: CASRPGGDGYTF. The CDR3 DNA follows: TGTGCCAGCAGACCCGGGGGGGATGGCTACACCTTC.

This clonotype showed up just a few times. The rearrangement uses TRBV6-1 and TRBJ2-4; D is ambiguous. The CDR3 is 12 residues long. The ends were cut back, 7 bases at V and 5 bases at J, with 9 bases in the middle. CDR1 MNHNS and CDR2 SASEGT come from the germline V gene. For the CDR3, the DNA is TGTGCCAGCATATCAGTCCAAAACATTCAGTACTTC. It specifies CASISVQNIQYF.

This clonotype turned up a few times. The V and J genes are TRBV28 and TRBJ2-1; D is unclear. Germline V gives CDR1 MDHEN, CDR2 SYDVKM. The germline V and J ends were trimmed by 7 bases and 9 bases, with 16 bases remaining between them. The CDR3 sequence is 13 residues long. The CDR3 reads CASTFQQWTEQFF. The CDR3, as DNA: TGTGCCAGCACTTTTCAACAGTGGACTGAGCAGTTCTTC.